This T cell receptor (beta chain) comes out of a study of cytomegalovirus exposure and HLA in healthy donors. Study-wide findings and caveats: No immune exposure information besides CMV serostatus was available.

60 Vbeta and 13 Jbeta primers were used in PCR. Method: immunoSEQ multiplex PCR; TCRdb's copy keeps in-frame clones and lacks some. Of some 30,000 clones listed, roughly two fifths are singletons. As for this clone: Its antigen is not identified.

Specimen: PBMCs. The source is a woman aged 45-65 years in good health and CMV-seronegative.

The CDR3 region is CASSVGPWGSGRGETQYF. CDR3 nucleotide sequence: TGTGCCAGCAGCGTAGGTCCTTGGGGTAGCGGGAGAGGGGAGACCCAGTACTTC. This chain connects TRBV9 to TRBJ2-5, with TRBD2 matching 9 bases. Germline-derived CDR1 and CDR2 are SGDLS and YYNGEE. J was trimmed by 5 bases and V by 0 bases; bases with no gene match: 14. CDR3 length: 18 amino acids.